This record covers a single T cell receptor beta chain. The antigen remains unidentified. Assay: immunoSEQ multiplex PCR; the TCRdb copy retains only in-frame clones and omits some. Of about 67,000 clones in the sample, 83% were seen once. Germline CDR1 is KGHSH and CDR2 is LQKENI. Trimming took 2 bases from V and 4 from J, leaving 6 bases between them. The CDR3 consists of 13 residues. These data originate in a study of T cell responses to AZD1222 COVID-19 vaccine. The analysis combined second doses at about 4 or about 12 weeks. General study results and limits: Vaccination with two AZD1222 doses was followed by a rise in Spike-specific TCR breadth and depth. Of the AZD1222 recipients, only 5 to 7 were seropositive at baseline. The reported proportion of spike-specific TCRs targeting unmutated variant regions was nearly half.

The source is an adult who received the AZD1222 COVID-19 vaccine. V usage is TRBV18 and J usage is TRBJ1-5; D unresolved. The input for sequencing was peripheral blood, taken 28 days after the second AZD1222 dose. The CDR3 DNA is TGTGCCAGCTCACCAGAGAGTAATCAGCCCCAGCATTTT. Encoded protein: CASSPESNQPQHF.